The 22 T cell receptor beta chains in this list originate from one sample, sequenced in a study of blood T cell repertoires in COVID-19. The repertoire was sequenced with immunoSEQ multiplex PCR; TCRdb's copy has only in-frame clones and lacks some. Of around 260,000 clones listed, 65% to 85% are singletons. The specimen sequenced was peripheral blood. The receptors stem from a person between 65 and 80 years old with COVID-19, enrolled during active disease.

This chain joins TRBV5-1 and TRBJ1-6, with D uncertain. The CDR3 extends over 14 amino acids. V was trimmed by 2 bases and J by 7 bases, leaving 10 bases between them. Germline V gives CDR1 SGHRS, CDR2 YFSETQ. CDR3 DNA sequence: TGCGCCAGCAGCTTCGAGGGTGGAAATTCACCCCTCCACTTT. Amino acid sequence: CASSFEGGNSPLHF.

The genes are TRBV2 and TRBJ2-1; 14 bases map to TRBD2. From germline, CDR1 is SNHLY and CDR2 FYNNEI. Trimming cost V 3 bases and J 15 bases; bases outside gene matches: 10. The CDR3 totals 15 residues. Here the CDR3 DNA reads TGTGCCAGCAGTGAGGCGACTAGCGGGGGGGCCCAACTGTTCTTC. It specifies CASSEATSGGAQLFF.

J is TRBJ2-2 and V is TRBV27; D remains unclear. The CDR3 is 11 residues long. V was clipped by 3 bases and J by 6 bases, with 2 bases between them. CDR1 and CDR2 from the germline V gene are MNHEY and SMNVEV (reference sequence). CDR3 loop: CASSFSGELFF. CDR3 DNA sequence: TGTGCCAGCAGTTTCTCCGGGGAGCTGTTTTTT.

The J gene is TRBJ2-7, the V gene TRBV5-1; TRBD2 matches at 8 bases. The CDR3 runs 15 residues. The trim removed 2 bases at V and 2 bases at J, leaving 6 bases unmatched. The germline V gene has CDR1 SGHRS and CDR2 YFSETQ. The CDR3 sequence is CASSFTGLAPYEQYF. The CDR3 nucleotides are TGCGCCAGCAGCTTCACCGGACTAGCTCCCTACGAGCAGTACTTC.

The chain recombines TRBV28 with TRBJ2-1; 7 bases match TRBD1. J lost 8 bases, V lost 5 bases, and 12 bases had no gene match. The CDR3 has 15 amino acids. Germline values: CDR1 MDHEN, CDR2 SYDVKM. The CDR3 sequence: CASSIPTDRLDEQFF. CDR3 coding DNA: TGTGCCAGCAGTATACCAACGGACAGGCTCGATGAGCAGTTCTTC.

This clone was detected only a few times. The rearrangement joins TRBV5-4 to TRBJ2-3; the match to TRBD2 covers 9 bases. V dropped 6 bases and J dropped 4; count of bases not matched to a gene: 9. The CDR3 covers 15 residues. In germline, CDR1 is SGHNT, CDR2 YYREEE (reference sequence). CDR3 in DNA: TGTGCCAGCAACGCGGCGGGGGGGCCGTCAGATACGCAGTATTTT. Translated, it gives CASNAAGGPSDTQYF.

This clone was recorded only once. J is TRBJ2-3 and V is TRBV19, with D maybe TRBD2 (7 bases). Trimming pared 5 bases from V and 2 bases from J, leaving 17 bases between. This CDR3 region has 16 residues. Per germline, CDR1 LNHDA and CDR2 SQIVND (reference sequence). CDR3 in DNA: TGTGCCAGTAGTCGGGGCGGGGCGGGGGCCACAGATACGCAGTATTTT. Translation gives CASSRGGAGATDTQYF.

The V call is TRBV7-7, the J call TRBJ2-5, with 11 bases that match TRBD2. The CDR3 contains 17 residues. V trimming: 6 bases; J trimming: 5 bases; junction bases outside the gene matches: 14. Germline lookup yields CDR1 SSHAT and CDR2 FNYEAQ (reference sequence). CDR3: CASRPIGVAGGMETQYF. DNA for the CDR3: TGTGCCAGCAGACCGATCGGGGTAGCGGGAGGGATGGAGACCCAGTACTTC.

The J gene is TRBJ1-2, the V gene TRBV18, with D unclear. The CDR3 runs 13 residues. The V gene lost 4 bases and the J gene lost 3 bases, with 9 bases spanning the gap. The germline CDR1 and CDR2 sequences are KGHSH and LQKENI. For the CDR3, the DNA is TGTGCCAGCTCACGCGGGGTTGACTATGGCTACACCTTC. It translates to CASSRGVDYGYTF.

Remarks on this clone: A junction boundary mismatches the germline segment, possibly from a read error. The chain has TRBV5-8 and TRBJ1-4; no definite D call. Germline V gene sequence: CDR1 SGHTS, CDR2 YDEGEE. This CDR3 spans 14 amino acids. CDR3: CASSARVSNEKLFF. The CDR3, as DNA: TGTGCCAGCAGCGCTAGAGTATCTAACGAAAAACTGTTTTTT.

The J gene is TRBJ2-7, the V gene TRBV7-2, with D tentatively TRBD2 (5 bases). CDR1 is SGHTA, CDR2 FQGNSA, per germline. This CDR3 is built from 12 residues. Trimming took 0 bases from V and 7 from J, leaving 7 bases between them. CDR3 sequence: CASSLAGREQYF. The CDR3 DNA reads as TGTGCCAGCAGCTTAGCGGGGAGAGAGCAGTACTTC.

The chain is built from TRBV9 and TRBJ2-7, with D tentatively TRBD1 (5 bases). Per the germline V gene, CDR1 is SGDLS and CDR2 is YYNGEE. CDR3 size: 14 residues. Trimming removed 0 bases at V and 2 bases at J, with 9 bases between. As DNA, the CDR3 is TGTGCCAGCAGCGTAGGTCAGGGAACCTACGAGCAGTACTTC. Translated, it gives CASSVGQGTYEQYF.

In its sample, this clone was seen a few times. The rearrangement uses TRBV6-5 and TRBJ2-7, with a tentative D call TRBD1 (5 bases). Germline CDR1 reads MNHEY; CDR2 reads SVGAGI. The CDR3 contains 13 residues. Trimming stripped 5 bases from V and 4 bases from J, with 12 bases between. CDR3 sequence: CASSQGRKYEQYF. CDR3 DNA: TGTGCCAGCAGTCAGGGTCGCAAATACGAGCAGTACTTC.

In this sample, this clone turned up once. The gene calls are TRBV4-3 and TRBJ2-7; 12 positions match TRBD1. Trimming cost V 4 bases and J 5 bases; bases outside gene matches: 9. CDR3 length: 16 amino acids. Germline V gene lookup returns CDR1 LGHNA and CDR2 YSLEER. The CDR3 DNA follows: TGCGCCAGCAGCCGCGACCCCGGGACAGGGGGCAACGAGCAGTACTTC. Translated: CASSRDPGTGGNEQYF.

The DNA of the CDR3 is TGTGCCAGCAGTTACTGGACAGGGGGCTATGAGCAGTTCTTC. This gives the protein CASSYWTGGYEQFF. The rearrangement links TRBV6-2 or TRBV6-3 to TRBJ2-1; 11 bases are shared with TRBD1. Germline V gives CDR1 MNHEY, CDR2 SVGEGT. Trimming cost V 1 base and J 8 bases; bases outside gene matches: 1. The CDR3 consists of 14 residues.

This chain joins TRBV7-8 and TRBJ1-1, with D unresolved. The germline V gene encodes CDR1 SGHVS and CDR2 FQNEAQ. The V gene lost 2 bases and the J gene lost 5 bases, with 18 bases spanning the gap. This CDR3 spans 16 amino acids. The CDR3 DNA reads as TGTGCCAGCAGCTTATGGTATCAGGTCCGATCGACTGAAGCTTTCTTT. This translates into CASSLWYQVRSTEAFF.

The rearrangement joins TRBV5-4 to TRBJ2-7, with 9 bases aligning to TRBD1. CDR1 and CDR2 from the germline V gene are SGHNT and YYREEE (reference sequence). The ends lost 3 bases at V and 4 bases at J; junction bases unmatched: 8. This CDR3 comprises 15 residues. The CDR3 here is CASSSDRGTPYEQYF. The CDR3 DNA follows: TGTGCCAGCAGCTCCGACAGGGGGACACCTTACGAGCAGTACTTC.

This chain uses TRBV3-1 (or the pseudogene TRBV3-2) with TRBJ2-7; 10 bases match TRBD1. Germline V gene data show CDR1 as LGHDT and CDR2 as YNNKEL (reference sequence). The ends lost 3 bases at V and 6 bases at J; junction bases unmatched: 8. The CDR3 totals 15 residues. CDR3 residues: CASSHRQGAFLEQYF. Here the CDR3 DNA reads TGTGCCAGCAGCCACAGACAGGGGGCTTTCCTCGAGCAGTACTTC.

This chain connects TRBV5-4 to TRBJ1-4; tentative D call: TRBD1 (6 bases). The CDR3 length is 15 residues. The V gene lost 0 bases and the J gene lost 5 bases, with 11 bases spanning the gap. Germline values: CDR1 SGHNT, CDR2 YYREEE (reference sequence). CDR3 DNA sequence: TGTGCCAGCAGCTTGGATAAGGGGGGGAATGAAAAACTGTTTTTT. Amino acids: CASSLDKGGNEKLFF.

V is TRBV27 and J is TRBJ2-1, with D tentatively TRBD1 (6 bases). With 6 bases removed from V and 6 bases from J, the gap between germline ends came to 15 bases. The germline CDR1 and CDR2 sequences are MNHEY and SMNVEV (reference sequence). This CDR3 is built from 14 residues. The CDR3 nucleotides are TGTGCCAGCAGCCGAACCACAGGGATCAATGAGCAGTTCTTC. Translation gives CASSRTTGINEQFF.

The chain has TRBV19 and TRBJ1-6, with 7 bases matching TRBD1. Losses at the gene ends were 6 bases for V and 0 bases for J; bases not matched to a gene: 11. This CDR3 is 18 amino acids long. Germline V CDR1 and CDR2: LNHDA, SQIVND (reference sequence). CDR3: CASRAGGDSGSYNSPLHF. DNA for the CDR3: TGTGCCAGTAGGGCAGGGGGTGATTCGGGCTCCTATAATTCACCCCTCCACTTT.

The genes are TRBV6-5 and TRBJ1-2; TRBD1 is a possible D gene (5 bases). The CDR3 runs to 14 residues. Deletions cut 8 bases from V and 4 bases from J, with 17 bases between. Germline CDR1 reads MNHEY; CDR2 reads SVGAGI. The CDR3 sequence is CASRRGEGLYGYTF. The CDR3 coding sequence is TGTGCCAGCCGACGGGGGGAAGGTCTCTATGGCTACACCTTC.